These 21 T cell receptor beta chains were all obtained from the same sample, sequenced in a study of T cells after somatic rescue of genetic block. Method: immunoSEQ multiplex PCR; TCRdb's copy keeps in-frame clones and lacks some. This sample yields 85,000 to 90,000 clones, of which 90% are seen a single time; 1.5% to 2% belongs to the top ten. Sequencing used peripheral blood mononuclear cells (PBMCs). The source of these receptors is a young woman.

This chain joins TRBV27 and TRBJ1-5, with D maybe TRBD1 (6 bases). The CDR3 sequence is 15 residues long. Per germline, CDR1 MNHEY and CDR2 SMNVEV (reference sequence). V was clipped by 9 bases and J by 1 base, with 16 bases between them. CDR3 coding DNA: TGTGCCAGTTCTCGCAGGGGCGCGAGCAATCAGCCCCAGCATTTT. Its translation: CASSRRGASNQPQHF.

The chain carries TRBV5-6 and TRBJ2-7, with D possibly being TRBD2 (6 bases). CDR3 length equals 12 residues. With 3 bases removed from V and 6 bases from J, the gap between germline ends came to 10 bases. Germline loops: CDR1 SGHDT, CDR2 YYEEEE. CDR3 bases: TGTGCCAGCAGCTGGGGCGGGGCCGAGCAGTACTTC. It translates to CASSWGGAEQYF.

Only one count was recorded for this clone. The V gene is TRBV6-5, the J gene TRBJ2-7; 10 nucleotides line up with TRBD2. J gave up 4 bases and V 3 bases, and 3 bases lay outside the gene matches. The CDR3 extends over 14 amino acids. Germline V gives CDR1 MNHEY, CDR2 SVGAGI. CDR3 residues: CASSYLAGAYEQYF. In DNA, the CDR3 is TGTGCCAGCAGTTATCTAGCGGGAGCTTACGAGCAGTACTTC.

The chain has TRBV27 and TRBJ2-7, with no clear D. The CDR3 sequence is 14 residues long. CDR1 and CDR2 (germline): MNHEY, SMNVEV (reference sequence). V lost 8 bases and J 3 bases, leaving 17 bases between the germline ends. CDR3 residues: CASGDGSSVYEQYF. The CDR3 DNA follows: TGTGCCAGCGGCGACGGATCCTCGGTCTACGAGCAGTACTTC.

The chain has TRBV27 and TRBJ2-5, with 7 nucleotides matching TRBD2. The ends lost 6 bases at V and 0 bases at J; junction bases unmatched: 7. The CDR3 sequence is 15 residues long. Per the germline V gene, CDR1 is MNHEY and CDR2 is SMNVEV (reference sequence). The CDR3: CASSLAVPYQETQYF. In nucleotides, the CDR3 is TGTGCCAGCAGCCTAGCGGTCCCGTACCAAGAGACCCAGTACTTC.

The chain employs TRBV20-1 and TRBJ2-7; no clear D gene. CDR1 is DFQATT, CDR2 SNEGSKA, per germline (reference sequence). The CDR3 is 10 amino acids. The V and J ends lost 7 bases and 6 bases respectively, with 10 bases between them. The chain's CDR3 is CSVGFSEQYF. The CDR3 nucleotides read TGCAGTGTTGGTTTTAGCGAGCAGTACTTC.

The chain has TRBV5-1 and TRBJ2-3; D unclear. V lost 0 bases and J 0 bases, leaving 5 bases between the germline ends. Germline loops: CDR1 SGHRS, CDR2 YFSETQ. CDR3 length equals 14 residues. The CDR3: CASSLAESTDTQYF. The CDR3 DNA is TGCGCCAGCAGCTTGGCGGAAAGCACAGATACGCAGTATTTT.

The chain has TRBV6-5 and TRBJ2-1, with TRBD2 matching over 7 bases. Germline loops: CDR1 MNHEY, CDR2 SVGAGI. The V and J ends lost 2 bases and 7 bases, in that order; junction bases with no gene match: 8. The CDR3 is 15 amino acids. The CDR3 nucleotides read TGTGCCAGCAGTTACGCGGGAGTGTTCTCTAATGAGCAGTTCTTC. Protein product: CASSYAGVFSNEQFF.

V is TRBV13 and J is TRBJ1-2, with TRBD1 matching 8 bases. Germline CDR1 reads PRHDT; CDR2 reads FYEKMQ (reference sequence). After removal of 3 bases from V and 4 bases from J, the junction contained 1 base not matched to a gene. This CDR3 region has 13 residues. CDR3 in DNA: TGTGCCAGCAGCTTTGACAGGGGCTATGGCTACACCTTC. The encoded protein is CASSFDRGYGYTF.

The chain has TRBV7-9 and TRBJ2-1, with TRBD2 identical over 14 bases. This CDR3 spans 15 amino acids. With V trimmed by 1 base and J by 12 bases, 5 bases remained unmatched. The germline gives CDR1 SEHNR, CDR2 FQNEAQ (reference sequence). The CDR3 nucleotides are TGTGCCAGCAGCTTAGTGGGACTAGCGGGAGTAGGGCAGTTCTTC. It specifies CASSLVGLAGVGQFF.

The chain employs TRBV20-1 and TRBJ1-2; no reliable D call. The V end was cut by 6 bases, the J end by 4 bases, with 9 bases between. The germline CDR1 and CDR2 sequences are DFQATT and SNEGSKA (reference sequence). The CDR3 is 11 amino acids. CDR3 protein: CSARGTYGYTF. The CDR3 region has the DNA TGCAGTGCCCGAGGAACCTATGGCTACACCTTC.

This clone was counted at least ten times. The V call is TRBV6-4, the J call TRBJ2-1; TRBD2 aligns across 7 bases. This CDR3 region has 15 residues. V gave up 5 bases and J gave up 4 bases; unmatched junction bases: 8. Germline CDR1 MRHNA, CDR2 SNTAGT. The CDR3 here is CASSPASGEYNEQFF. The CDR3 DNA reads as TGTGCCAGCAGTCCGGCTAGCGGAGAGTACAATGAGCAGTTCTTC.

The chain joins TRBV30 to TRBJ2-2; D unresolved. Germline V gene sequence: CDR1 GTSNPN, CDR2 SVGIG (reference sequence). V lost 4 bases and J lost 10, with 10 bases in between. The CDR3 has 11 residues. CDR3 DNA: TGTGCCTGGATCCGAGCAGCGGAGCTGTTTTTT. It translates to CAWIRAAELFF. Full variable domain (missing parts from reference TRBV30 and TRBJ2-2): SQTIHQWPATLVQPVGSPLSLECTVEGTSNPNLYWYRQAAGRGLQLLFYSVGIGQISSEVPQNLSASRPQDRQFILSSKKLLLSDSGFYLCAWIRAAELFFGEGSRLTVL.

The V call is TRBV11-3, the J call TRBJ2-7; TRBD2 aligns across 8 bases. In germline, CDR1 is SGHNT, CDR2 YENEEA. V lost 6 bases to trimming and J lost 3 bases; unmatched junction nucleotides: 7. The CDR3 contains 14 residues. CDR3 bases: TGTGCCAGCAGTATCCGGGGGGGACACTACGAGCAGTACTTC. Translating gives CASSIRGGHYEQYF.

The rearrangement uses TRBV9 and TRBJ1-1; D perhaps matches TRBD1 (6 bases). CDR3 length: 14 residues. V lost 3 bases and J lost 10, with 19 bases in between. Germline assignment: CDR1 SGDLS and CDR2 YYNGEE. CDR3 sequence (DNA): TGTGCCAGCAGCGGCGATCCGAGGGGGGGTCGAGCTTTCTTT. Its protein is CASSGDPRGGRAFF.

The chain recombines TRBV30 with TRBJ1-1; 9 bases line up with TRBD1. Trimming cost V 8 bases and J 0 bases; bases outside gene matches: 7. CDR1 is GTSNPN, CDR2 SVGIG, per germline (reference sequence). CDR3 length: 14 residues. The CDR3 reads CAADRGGMNTEAFF. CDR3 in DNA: TGTGCCGCGGACAGGGGCGGGATGAACACTGAAGCTTTCTTT.

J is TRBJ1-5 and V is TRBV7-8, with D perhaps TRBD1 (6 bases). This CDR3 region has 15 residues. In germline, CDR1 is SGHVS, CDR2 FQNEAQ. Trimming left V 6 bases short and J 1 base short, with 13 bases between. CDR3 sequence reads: CASSKDRFSNQPQHF. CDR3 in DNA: TGTGCCAGCAGTAAAGACAGGTTCAGCAATCAGCCCCAGCATTTT.

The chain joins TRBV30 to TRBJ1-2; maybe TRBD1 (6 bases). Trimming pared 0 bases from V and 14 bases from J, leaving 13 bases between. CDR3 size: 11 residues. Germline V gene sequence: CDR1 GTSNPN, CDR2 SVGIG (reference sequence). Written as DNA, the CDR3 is TGTGCCTGGAGTGTACTGGCAGGGGCTACCTTC. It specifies CAWSVLAGATF.

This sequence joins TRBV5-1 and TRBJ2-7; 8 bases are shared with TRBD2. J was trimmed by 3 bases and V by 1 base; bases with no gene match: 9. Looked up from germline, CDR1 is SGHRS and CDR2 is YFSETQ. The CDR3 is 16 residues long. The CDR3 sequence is CASSLQTGTRHYEQYF. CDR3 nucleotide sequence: TGCGCCAGCAGCTTGCAAACCGGGACTAGGCACTACGAGCAGTACTTC.

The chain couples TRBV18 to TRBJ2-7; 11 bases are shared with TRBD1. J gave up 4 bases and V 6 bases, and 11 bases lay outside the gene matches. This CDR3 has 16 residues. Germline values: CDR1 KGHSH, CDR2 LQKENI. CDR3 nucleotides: TGTGCCAGCTCCCCAACATTTGGACAGGGGGCTTACGAGCAGTACTTC. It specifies CASSPTFGQGAYEQYF.

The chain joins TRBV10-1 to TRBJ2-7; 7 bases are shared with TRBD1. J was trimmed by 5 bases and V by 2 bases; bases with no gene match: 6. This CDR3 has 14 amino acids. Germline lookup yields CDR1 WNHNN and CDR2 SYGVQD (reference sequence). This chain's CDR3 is CASSETTGLDEQYF. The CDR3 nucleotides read TGCGCCAGCAGTGAGACGACAGGGTTAGACGAGCAGTACTTC.